The 7 T cell receptor beta chains in this list originate from one sample, sequenced in a study of blood T cells in healthy people across ages. Primed by a sample-barcoded 5' primer and a J-beta primer mix, a second PCR proceeded for about 7 to 11 cycles. TCRdb re-called the 5' RACE reads through MiXCR, storing one row per CDR3 protein. This table holds hundreds of thousands of distinct CDR3 sequences, roughly 20% found once. The sample comprised blood. Every receptor here comes from a man between 65 and 79 years old in good health.

This clonotype appeared many times. The J gene is TRBJ2-2, the V gene TRBV29-1; D is perhaps TRBD1 (6 bases). The CDR3 is 14 amino acids. The ends were cut back, 4 bases at V and 1 base at J, with 10 bases in the middle. In germline, CDR1 is SQVTM, CDR2 ANQGSEA. As DNA, the CDR3 is TGCAGCGTTGGGAAGGGACAGAACACCGGGGAGCTGTTTTTT. Translating it yields CSVGKGQNTGELFF.

The chain combines TRBV3-1 with TRBJ2-4; D possibly corresponds to TRBD2 (7 bases). Germline V gene lookup returns CDR1 LGHDT and CDR2 YNNKEL (reference sequence). This CDR3 is built from 12 residues. The germline V and J ends were trimmed by 8 bases and 8 bases, with 13 bases remaining between them. The CDR3 sequence is CASGRGGDIQYF. CDR3 nucleotides: TGTGCCAGCGGAAGGGGGGGGGACATTCAGTACTTC.

The chain employs TRBV29-1 and TRBJ2-1, with 10 positions matching TRBD2. The germline V gene has CDR1 SQVTM and CDR2 ANQGSEA. This CDR3 is 16 amino acids long. The CDR3 sequence is CSYMVSSGRWKNEQFF. DNA for the CDR3: TGCAGTTATATGGTCTCTAGCGGGAGATGGAAAAATGAGCAGTTCTTC.

The genes are TRBV20-1 and TRBJ2-3; 8 bases align to TRBD2. CDR1 is DFQATT, CDR2 SNEGSKA, per germline (reference sequence). CDR3 length: 17 residues. Trimming removed 2 bases from V and 0 bases from J; junction bases left unmatched: 10. This CDR3 is CSARFSGSSLSTDTQYF. CDR3 DNA: TGCAGTGCTAGATTCAGCGGGAGTTCCCTTAGCACAGATACGCAGTATTTT.

V gene TRBV6-5 combines with J gene TRBJ1-4; 9 nucleotides agree with TRBD1. Germline trimming cut 7 bases from V and 8 bases from J; bases unmatched to any gene: 8. CDR1 and CDR2 (germline): MNHEY, SVGAGI. The CDR3 is 14 amino acids. The CDR3 sequence is CASKHRDREEKLFF. The DNA for the CDR3 is TGTGCCAGCAAGCACCGGGACAGGGAGGAAAAACTGTTTTTT.

The chain combines TRBV28 with TRBJ1-4, with 8 bases matching TRBD1. Germline values: CDR1 MDHEN, CDR2 SYDVKM. Trimming took 3 bases from V and 6 from J; bases not matched to a gene: 9. The CDR3 runs to 16 residues. The CDR3 nucleotides are TGTGCCAGCAGTTTTGACCGGACAGGGAGGGATGAAAAACTGTTTTTT. It is translated as CASSFDRTGRDEKLFF.

This clonotype was picked up many times. V usage is TRBV20-1 and J usage is TRBJ1-4; perhaps TRBD1 as D (6 bases). The CDR3 has 14 residues. V was trimmed by 6 bases and J by 13 bases, leaving 24 bases between them. CDR1 is DFQATT, CDR2 SNEGSKA, per germline (reference sequence). The CDR3 DNA reads TGCAGTGCCGATCTTGGGGGCGCTGGTACAACACTGTTTTTT. As protein: CSADLGGAGTTLFF.